These 15 T cell receptor beta chains were all obtained from the same sample, sequenced in a study of blood T cell repertoires in COVID-19. Generated by immunoSEQ multiplex PCR, the TCRdb table keeps only in-frame clones and is missing some. Of some 100,000 clones detected, roughly 92% appear once; the ten largest clones hold 5.7%. The sample consisted of peripheral blood. These receptors all come from a man aged 45 to 65 with active COVID-19.

The chain is built from TRBV9 and TRBJ1-1; 10 nucleotides agree with TRBD1. Germline V lookup: CDR1 SGDLS, CDR2 YYNGEE. This CDR3 has 14 amino acids. The V segment lost 1 base and the J segment 4 bases; nucleotides outside the gene matches: 1. In DNA, the CDR3 is TGTGCCAGCAGCGTAAGGACAGGGGGCACTGAAGCTTTCTTT. The encoded protein is CASSVRTGGTEAFF.

This chain links TRBV15 with TRBJ2-5; D might be TRBD1 (6 bases). This CDR3 is 17 amino acids long. Germline loops: CDR1 LNHNV, CDR2 YYDKDF (reference sequence). V lost 1 base to trimming and J lost 1 base, with 16 bases between them. Here the CDR3 DNA reads TGTGCCACCAGCAGAGTGGAGGCAGGGGATCCCCAAGAGACCCAGTACTTC. Its protein is CATSRVEAGDPQETQYF.

The genes are TRBV6-2 or TRBV6-3 and TRBJ1-6; 7 bases agree with TRBD1. The length of the CDR3 is 15 residues. The J segment lost 7 bases and the V segment lost 4 bases, leaving 7 bases of the junction unmatched. Germline V gene sequence: CDR1 MNHEY, CDR2 SVGEGT. CDR3 protein: CASSFPTGLNSPLHF. CDR3 DNA sequence: TGTGCCAGCAGTTTCCCGACAGGGTTGAATTCACCCCTCCACTTT.

This chain links TRBV12-3 or TRBV12-4 with TRBJ2-7, with D possibly TRBD2 on 5 matching bases. V lost 8 bases and J 3 bases, leaving 8 bases between the germline ends. The length of the CDR3 is 11 residues. CDR3 in amino acids: CASGGGYEQYF. The CDR3 nucleotides read TGTGCCAGCGGAGGAGGCTACGAGCAGTACTTC.

CDR3 DNA: TGCGCCAGCAGCTTCGGGACAGGGGGCTTCGAGCAGTACTTC. Its protein is CASSFGTGGFEQYF. The chain has TRBV5-1 and TRBJ2-7; 12 nucleotides match TRBD1. After removal of 2 bases from V and 6 bases from J, the junction contained 3 bases not matched to a gene. CDR1 and CDR2 (germline): SGHRS, YFSETQ. This CDR3 is 14 amino acids long.

The rearrangement links TRBV6-5 to TRBJ1-2, with D possibly being TRBD1 (6 bases). The CDR3 length is 14 residues. Trimming pared 8 bases from V and 8 bases from J, leaving 21 bases between. Germline V lookup: CDR1 MNHEY, CDR2 SVGAGI. The CDR3 coding sequence is TGTGCCAGCGAAGGGGGGGCGAACTGGGGAGGCTACACCTTC. It translates to CASEGGANWGGYTF.

J is TRBJ2-1 and V is TRBV18, with D maybe TRBD2 (5 bases). The CDR3 runs 18 residues. V shed 2 bases and J shed 0 bases, with 17 bases lying between them. Germline assignment: CDR1 KGHSH and CDR2 LQKENI. CDR3 amino acids: CASSPERLLVSSYNEQFF. CDR3 DNA sequence: TGTGCCAGCTCACCAGAGCGGCTCCTGGTGAGCTCCTACAATGAGCAGTTCTTC.

The chain combines TRBV19 with TRBJ1-2; D uncertain. The CDR3 consists of 14 residues. Trimming took 5 bases from V and 4 from J, leaving 14 bases between them. Germline values: CDR1 LNHDA, CDR2 SQIVND (reference sequence). CDR3 coding DNA: TGTGCCAGTAGTCGGCAGGAAGGTTCCTATGGCTACACCTTC. Amino acids: CASSRQEGSYGYTF.

This chain uses TRBV2 with TRBJ2-5, with D possibly matching TRBD1 (6 bases). The germline V gene encodes CDR1 SNHLY and CDR2 FYNNEI. The CDR3 contains 13 residues. Trimming shortened V by 8 bases and J by 1 base, and 11 bases separated the two germline ends. CDR3 nucleotide sequence: TGTGCCAGCTACAGGGTTTCCCAAGAGACCCAGTACTTC. This sequence encodes CASYRVSQETQYF.

The rearrangement uses TRBV9 and TRBJ2-7, with D possibly being TRBD2 (5 bases). CDR3 length: 15 residues. Germline loops: CDR1 SGDLS, CDR2 YYNGEE. Between the trimmed V and J ends, which lost 2 bases and 2 bases, there was a span of 14 bases. The CDR3 DNA sequence: TGTGCCAGCAGCGTGTCTAGCCTGCCCCCCTACGAGCAGTACTTC. It specifies CASSVSSLPPYEQYF.

The J gene is TRBJ2-7, the V gene TRBV20-1; 11 bases match TRBD2. CDR3 length: 13 residues. Losses at the gene ends were 3 bases for V and 6 bases for J; bases not matched to a gene: 4. Looked up from germline, CDR1 is DFQATT and CDR2 is SNEGSKA (reference sequence). CDR3 nucleotides: TGCAGTGCTAGTGCTAGCGGGAGGACCGAGCAGTACTTC. This sequence encodes CSASASGRTEQYF.

The V call is TRBV11-2, the J call TRBJ2-7; 7 bases agree with TRBD2. CDR1 is SGHAT and CDR2 is FQNNGV in the germline V gene. Trimming took 7 bases from V and 0 from J; bases not matched to a gene: 6. CDR3 length equals 14 residues. CDR3 DNA sequence: TGTGCCAGCAAGGCTAGCGGTAGCTCCTACGAGCAGTACTTC. Its translation is CASKASGSSYEQYF.

This clone came up a few times. The chain joins TRBV9 to TRBJ2-1; 8 bases agree with TRBD1. CDR3 size: 15 residues. Trimming cost V 3 bases and J 4 bases; bases outside gene matches: 6. Germline assignment: CDR1 SGDLS and CDR2 YYNGEE. The DNA for the CDR3 is TGTGCCAGCAGCGCAGGACAGGGAAGATACAATGAGCAGTTCTTC. Translation gives CASSAGQGRYNEQFF.

This clone was seen once. The chain combines TRBV5-1 with TRBJ2-7; D unresolved. V was trimmed by 1 base and J by 0 bases, leaving 8 bases between them. Germline-derived CDR1 and CDR2 are SGHRS and YFSETQ. The CDR3 totals 14 residues. This CDR3 is CASSLQTSSYEQYF. The CDR3 DNA reads TGCGCCAGCAGCTTGCAAACCAGCTCCTACGAGCAGTACTTC.

The gene calls are TRBV30 and TRBJ1-1, with TRBD1 matching 8 bases. This CDR3 region has 13 residues. CDR1 and CDR2 (germline): GTSNPN, SVGIG (reference sequence). Losses at the gene ends were 6 bases for V and 10 bases for J; bases not matched to a gene: 13. This CDR3 reads CACTTGVNIVAFF. Here the CDR3 DNA reads TGTGCCTGTACGACAGGGGTTAACATAGTAGCTTTCTTT.